These 21 T cell receptor beta chains came from one sample sequenced in a study of T-cell reconstitution after alpha-beta-depleted transplantation in children. The library targeted TCRbeta and was prepared with unique molecular identifiers. MiXCR, run by TCRdb on the PCR reads, gives a single entry per CDR3 protein. The sample contains 240,000 or so distinct CDR3 sequences, just under 8.5% of which appear only once. The sequenced sample was PBMCs, mostly from graft donor cells, obtained 180 days after TCRalphabeta/CD19-depleted stem cell transplant. These receptors were collected from a male patient between 10 and 17 years old who had a stem cell transplant for acute lymphoblastic leukemia, so the T cells may come from the graft donor.

This clonotype was picked up many times. This rearrangement joins TRBV7-2 to TRBJ2-1; no clear D. V gave up 0 bases and J gave up 0 bases, with 9 bases separating them. CDR1 is SGHTA, CDR2 FQGNSA, per germline. This CDR3 has 16 amino acids. CDR3 loop: CASSLAQLRSYNEQFF. As DNA, the CDR3 is TGTGCCAGCAGCTTAGCCCAACTCCGCTCCTACAATGAGCAGTTCTTC.

In its sample, this clonotype was seen many times. The chain uses TRBV9 and TRBJ1-2; D is possibly TRBD1 (5 bases). The CDR3 spans 15 residues. V was clipped by 0 bases and J by 4 bases, with 13 bases between them. The germline V gene has CDR1 SGDLS and CDR2 YYNGEE. The CDR3 coding sequence is TGTGCCAGCAGCGTAGGGGGCAGTTTCCTCTATGGCTACACCTTC. Protein: CASSVGGSFLYGYTF. Full variable domain (outside the CDR3, taken from reference TRBV9 and TRBJ1-2): DSGVTQTPKHLITATGQRVTLRCSPRSGDLSVYWYQQSLDQGLQFLIQYYNGEERAKGNILERFSAQQFPDLHSELNLSSLELGDSALYFCASSVGGSFLYGYTFGSGTRLTVV.

This clonotype came up many times. This chain joins TRBV28 and TRBJ1-2; the D is unclear. V was cut by 7 bases and J by 3 bases, with 6 bases left in between. CDR1 is MDHEN and CDR2 is SYDVKM in the germline V gene. CDR3 length: 11 residues. The CDR3 reads CASNQDYGYTF. CDR3 coding DNA: TGTGCCAGCAACCAAGACTATGGCTACACCTTC.

This clonotype was recorded at least ten times. V and J are TRBV29-1 and TRBJ1-2; D is possibly TRBD1 (5 bases). CDR1 is SQVTM, CDR2 ANQGSEA, per germline. CDR3 length equals 14 residues. V shed 8 bases and J shed 4 bases, with 20 bases lying between them. The CDR3: CSTLSFEGSYGYTF. CDR3 in DNA: TGCAGCACACTGTCGTTTGAGGGGAGCTATGGCTACACCTTC.

Points on this clonotype: A clone one base away is much larger, so this may be a read error. The V gene is TRBV7-6, the J gene TRBJ2-3; 10 nucleotides match TRBD2. The CDR3 is 19 residues long. CDR1 SGHVS and CDR2 FNYEAQ come from the germline V gene. CDR3 sequence: CACSLGPPASGGYTDTQYF. As DNA, the CDR3 is TGTGCCTGCAGCTTAGGCCCTCCGGCTAGCGGGGGTTACACAGATACGCAGTATTTT.

This clonotype was recorded at least ten times. The chain uses TRBV5-1 and TRBJ2-2; TRBD1 is a possible D gene (6 bases). The CDR3 covers 16 residues. Germline V gene data show CDR1 as SGHRS and CDR2 as YFSETQ. V lost 1 base and J lost 5, with 15 bases in between. CDR3 in amino acids: CASSLSQGKKTGELFF. CDR3 DNA sequence: TGCGCCAGCAGCTTGTCCCAGGGGAAGAAAACCGGGGAGCTGTTTTTT.

This clonotype has at least ten counts. The chain couples TRBV10-3 to TRBJ2-5, with TRBD2 as a possible D gene (6 bases). V was cut by 0 bases and J by 7 bases, with 18 bases left in between. The CDR3 runs to 16 residues. The germline gives CDR1 ENHRY, CDR2 SYGVKD. CDR3 in amino acids: CAISESINSGGGTQYF. CDR3 nucleotide sequence: TGTGCCATCAGTGAGTCGATCAATAGCGGCGGCGGGACCCAGTACTTC.

This clonotype showed up many times. The chain carries TRBV18 and TRBJ2-3; D not resolved. Germline CDR1 KGHSH, CDR2 LQKENI. The V and J ends lost 1 base and 2 bases respectively, with 7 bases between them. The CDR3 runs to 14 residues. Written as DNA, the CDR3 is TGTGCCAGCTCACCACAGGGTAACACAGATACGCAGTATTTT. Amino acid sequence: CASSPQGNTDTQYF.

This clonotype was picked up many times. This chain links TRBV5-1 with TRBJ2-1; 11 bases line up with TRBD2. Looked up from germline, CDR1 is SGHRS and CDR2 is YFSETQ. With 0 bases clipped from V and 7 bases from J, the junction kept 3 bases outside the gene matches. The CDR3 length is 15 residues. CDR3: CASSLGLAGHNEQFF. CDR3 bases: TGCGCCAGCAGCTTGGGACTAGCGGGGCATAATGAGCAGTTCTTC.

The table lists this clonotype with many counts. The chain links TRBV5-6 to TRBJ2-7; D perhaps matches TRBD1 (6 bases). Trimming removed 0 bases at V and 4 bases at J, with 11 bases between. The CDR3 has 14 amino acids. Germline V gene lookup returns CDR1 SGHDT and CDR2 YYEEEE. CDR3 sequence reads: CASSLEAQGYEQYF. In nucleotides, the CDR3 is TGTGCCAGCAGCTTGGAGGCGCAGGGGTACGAGCAGTACTTC.

In the case of this clonotype: This could be a read error, since a much larger clone is one nucleotide away. This rearrangement joins TRBV20-1 to TRBJ2-7; D unresolved. The CDR3 spans 13 residues. CDR1 is DFQATT and CDR2 is SNEGSKA in the germline V gene (reference sequence). CDR3 region: CGARPVTQSEQYF. The CDR3 bases are TGCGGTGCTAGGCCGGTAACGCAGAGCGAGCAGTACTTC.

At least ten counts were recorded for this clonotype. The chain joins TRBV20-1 to TRBJ1-5, with D possibly being TRBD1 (6 bases). V was pared by 6 bases and J by 7 bases, with 19 bases between. In germline, CDR1 is DFQATT, CDR2 SNEGSKA (reference sequence). This CDR3 is 14 amino acids long. CDR3 sequence reads: CSAPAGERVQPQHF. The CDR3 DNA is TGCAGTGCGCCAGCAGGGGAACGGGTCCAGCCCCAGCATTTT.

This clonotype was seen repeatedly, ten times or more. The CDR3, as DNA: TGCAGTGCCCGGTCGGCAGATGGCTACACCTTC. This encodes CSARSADGYTF. The chain uses TRBV20-1 and TRBJ1-2; unclear D gene. V was cut by 6 bases and J by 6 bases, with 11 bases left in between. Germline assignment: CDR1 DFQATT and CDR2 SNEGSKA (reference sequence). CDR3 length: 11 amino acids.

This clonotype was detected many times. V gene TRBV3-1 combines with J gene TRBJ2-7, with 10 bases identical to TRBD2. Germline CDR1 is LGHDT and CDR2 is YNNKEL (reference sequence). The trim removed 1 base at V and 4 bases at J, leaving 10 bases unmatched. CDR3 length: 17 amino acids. Written as DNA, the CDR3 is TGTGCCAGCAGCCAAGCCCTAGCGGGGGCCTCCCGGTACGAGCAGTACTTC. Its protein is CASSQALAGASRYEQYF.

This clonotype showed up many times. The chain joins TRBV5-1 to TRBJ1-4, with unresolved D. Germline lookup yields CDR1 SGHRS and CDR2 YFSETQ. V was shortened by 6 bases and J by 4 bases, with 13 bases between the two germline ends. The CDR3 has 14 amino acids. CDR3 coding DNA: TGCGCCAGCAAGGAGGGCACGCTTAATGAAAAACTGTTTTTT. Amino acids: CASKEGTLNEKLFF.

This clonotype came up many times. This chain connects TRBV7-3 to TRBJ2-2; D unresolved. The CDR3 length is 14 residues. Trimming took off 5 bases at V and 0 bases at J, with 7 bases between the two ends. Germline V gene sequence: CDR1 SGHTA, CDR2 FQGTGA. The CDR3 region is CASSRAANTGELFF. CDR3 nucleotide sequence: TGTGCCAGCAGCAGGGCAGCGAACACCGGGGAGCTGTTTTTT. Full variable domain (remainder filled in from reference TRBV7-3 and TRBJ2-2): GAGVSQTPSNKVTEKGKYVELRCDPISGHTALYWYRQSLGQGPEFLIYFQGTGAADDSGLPNDRFFAVRPEGSVSTLKIQRTERGDSAVYLCASSRAANTGELFFGEGSRLTVL.

V gene TRBV20-1 combines with J gene TRBJ1-1; 8 bases line up with TRBD1. Trimming removed 3 bases from V and 9 bases from J; junction bases left unmatched: 3. CDR1 is DFQATT and CDR2 is SNEGSKA in the germline V gene (reference sequence). The CDR3 is 11 amino acids. The CDR3: CSASDRGKAFF. The CDR3 bases are TGCAGTGCTAGTGACAGGGGCAAAGCTTTCTTT.

This clonotype has at least ten counts. The chain links TRBV5-5 to TRBJ1-5, with a weak D call TRBD1 (5 bases). With 1 base removed from V and 7 bases from J, the gap between germline ends came to 6 bases. CDR3 length: 12 residues. Germline V gene sequence: CDR1 SGHKS, CDR2 YYEKEE (reference sequence). The CDR3 DNA reads TGTGCCAGCAGCTTGAGGGGCCAGCCCCAGCATTTT. Encoded protein: CASSLRGQPQHF.

Remarks on this clonotype: A read error may explain this, as a much larger clone is one base away. V gene TRBV29-1 combines with J gene TRBJ2-1, with TRBD2 matching over 9 bases. V shed 7 bases and J 7 bases; nucleotides not matched to a gene: 14. The CDR3 has 15 residues. CDR1 and CDR2 (germline): SQVTM, ANQGSEA. CDR3: CSAGTSWSSRNEQFF. In DNA, the CDR3 is TGCAGCGCTGGGACTAGCTGGAGTAGTCGGAATGAGCAGTTCTTC.

This clonotype was detected a few times. The chain employs TRBV23-1 and TRBJ2-7; possibly TRBD1 or TRBD2 for D (6 bases each). TRBV23-1 is known as an ORF, though its function is uncertain. Trimming stripped 3 bases from V and 3 bases from J, with 27 bases between. The CDR3 has 19 residues. CDR3 coding DNA: TGCGCCAGCAGTCACCCCGAGGGGGGTCGCAGGCCTCTGGTCTACGAGCAGTACTTC. This encodes CASSHPEGGRRPLVYEQYF.

This clonotype was seen many times. J is TRBJ1-1 and V is TRBV12-3 or TRBV12-4; D is ambiguous. Trimming stripped 6 bases from V and 3 bases from J, with 11 bases between. CDR3 size: 13 residues. The CDR3 sequence: CASSLTTDTEAFF. The DNA of the CDR3 is TGTGCCAGCAGCCTCACAACTGACACTGAAGCTTTCTTT.